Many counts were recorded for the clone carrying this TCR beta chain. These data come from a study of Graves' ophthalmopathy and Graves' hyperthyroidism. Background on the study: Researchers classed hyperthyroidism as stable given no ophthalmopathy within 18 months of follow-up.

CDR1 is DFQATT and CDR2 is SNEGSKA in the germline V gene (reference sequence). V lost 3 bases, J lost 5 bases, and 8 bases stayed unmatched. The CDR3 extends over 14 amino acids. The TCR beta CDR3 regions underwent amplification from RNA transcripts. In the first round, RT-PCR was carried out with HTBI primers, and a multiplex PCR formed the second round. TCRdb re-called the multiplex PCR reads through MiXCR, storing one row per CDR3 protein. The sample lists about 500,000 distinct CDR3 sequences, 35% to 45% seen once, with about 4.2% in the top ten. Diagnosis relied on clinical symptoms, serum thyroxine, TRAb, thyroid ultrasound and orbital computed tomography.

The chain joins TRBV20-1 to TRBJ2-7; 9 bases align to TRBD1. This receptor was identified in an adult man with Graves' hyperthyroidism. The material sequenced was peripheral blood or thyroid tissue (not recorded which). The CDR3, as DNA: TGCAGTGCTAGGAACTGGGACAGGGCTGACGAGCAGTACTTC. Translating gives CSARNWDRADEQYF.